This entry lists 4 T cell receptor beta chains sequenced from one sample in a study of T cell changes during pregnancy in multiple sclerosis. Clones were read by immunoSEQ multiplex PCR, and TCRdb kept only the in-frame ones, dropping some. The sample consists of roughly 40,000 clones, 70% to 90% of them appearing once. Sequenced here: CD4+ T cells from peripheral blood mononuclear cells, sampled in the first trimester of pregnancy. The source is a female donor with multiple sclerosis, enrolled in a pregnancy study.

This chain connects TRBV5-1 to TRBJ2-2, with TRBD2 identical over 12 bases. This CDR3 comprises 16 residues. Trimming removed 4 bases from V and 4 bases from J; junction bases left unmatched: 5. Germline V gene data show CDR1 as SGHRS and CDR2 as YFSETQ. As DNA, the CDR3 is TGCGCCAGCAGCCTCCAGGGACTAGCGGGCACCGGGGAGCTGTTTTTT. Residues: CASSLQGLAGTGELFF.

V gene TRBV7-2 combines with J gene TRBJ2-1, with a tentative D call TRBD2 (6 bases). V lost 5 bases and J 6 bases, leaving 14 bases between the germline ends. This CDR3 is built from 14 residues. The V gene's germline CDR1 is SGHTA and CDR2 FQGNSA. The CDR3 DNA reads TGTGCCAGCAGCCCACGGGACTCGGGCAATGAGCAGTTCTTC. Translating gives CASSPRDSGNEQFF.

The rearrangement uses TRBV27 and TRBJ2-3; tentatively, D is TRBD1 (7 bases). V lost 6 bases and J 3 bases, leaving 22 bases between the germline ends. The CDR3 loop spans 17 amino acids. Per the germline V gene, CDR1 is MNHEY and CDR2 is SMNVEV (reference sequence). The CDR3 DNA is TGTGCCAGCAGACTAGGAGGGGGCGGATGGGGGACAGATACGCAGTATTTT. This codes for CASRLGGGGWGTDTQYF.

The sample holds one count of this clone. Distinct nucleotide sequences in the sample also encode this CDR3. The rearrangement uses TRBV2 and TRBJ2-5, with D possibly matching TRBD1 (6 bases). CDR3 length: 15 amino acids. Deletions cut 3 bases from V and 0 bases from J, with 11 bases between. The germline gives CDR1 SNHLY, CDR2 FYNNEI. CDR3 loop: CASSDRGSYQETQYF. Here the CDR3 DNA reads TGTGCCAGCAGTGACAGGGGAAGTTACCAAGAGACCCAGTACTTC.